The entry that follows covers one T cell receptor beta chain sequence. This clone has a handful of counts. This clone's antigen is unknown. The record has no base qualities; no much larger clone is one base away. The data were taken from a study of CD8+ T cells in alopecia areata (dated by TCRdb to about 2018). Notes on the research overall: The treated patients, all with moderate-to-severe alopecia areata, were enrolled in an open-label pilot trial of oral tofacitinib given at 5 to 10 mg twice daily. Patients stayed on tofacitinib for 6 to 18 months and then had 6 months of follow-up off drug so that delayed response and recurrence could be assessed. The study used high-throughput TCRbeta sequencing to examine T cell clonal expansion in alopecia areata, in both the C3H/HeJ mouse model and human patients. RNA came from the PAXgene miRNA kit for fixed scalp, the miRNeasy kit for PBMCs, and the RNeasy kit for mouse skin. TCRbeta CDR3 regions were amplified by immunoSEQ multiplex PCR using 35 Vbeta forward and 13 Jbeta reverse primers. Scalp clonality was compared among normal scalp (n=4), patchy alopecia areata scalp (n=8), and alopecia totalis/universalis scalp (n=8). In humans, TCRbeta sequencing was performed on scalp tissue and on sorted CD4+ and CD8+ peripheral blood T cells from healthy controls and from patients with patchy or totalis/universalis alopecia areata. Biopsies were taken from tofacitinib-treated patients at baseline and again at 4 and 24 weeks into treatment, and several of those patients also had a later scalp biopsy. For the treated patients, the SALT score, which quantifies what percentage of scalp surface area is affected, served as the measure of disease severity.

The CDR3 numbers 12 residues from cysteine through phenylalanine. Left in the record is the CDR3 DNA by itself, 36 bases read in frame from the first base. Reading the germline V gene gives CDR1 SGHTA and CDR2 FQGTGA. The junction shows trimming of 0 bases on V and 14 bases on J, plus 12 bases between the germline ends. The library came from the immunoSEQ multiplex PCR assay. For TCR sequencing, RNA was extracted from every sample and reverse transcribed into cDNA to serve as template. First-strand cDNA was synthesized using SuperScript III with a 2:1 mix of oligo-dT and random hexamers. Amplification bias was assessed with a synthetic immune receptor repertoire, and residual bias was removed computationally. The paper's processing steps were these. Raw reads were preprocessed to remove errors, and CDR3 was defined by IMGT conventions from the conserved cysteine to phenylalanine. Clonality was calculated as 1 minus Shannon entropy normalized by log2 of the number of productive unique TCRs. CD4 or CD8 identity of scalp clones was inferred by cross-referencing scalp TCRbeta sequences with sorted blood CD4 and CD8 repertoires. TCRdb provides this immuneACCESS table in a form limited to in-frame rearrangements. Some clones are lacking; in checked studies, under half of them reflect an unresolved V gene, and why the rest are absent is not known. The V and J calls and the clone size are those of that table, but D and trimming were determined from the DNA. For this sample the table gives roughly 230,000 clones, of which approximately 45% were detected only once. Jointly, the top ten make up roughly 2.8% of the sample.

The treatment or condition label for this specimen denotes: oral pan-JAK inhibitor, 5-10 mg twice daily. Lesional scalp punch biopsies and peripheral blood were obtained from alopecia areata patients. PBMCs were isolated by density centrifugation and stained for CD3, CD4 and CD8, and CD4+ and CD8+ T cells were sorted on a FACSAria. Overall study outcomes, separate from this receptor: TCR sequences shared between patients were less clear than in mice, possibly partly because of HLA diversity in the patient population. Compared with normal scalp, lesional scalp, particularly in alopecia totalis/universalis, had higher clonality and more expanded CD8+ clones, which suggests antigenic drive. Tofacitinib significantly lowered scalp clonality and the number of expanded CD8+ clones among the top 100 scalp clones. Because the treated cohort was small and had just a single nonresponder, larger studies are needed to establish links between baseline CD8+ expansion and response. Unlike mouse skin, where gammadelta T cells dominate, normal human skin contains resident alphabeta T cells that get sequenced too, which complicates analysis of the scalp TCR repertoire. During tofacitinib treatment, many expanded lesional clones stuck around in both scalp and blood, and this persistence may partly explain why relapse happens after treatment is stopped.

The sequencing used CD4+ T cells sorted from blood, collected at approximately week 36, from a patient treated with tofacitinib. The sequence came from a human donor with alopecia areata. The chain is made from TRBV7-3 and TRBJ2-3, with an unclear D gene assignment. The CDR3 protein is CASSLTGGVPYF. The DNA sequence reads TGTGCCAGCAGCTTAACAGGCGGTGTGCCGTATTTT.